Following are 13 T cell receptor beta chains from one sample sequenced in a study of T-cell memory formation after mild COVID-19. TCRdb recomputed calls from the 5' RACE reads with MiXCR, one row per CDR3 protein. The table lists 400,000 to 500,000 distinct CDR3 sequences, 24% of them singletons, with about 10% in the top ten. The sample taken for sequencing was PBMCs or a T cell subset sorted from them (not recorded which). The receptors come from an adult woman who had mild COVID-19 (a few samples of this study predate the infection). Cell type and time point are not known.

This sequence joins TRBV6-5 and TRBJ1-1; D remains unclear. The germline CDR1 and CDR2 sequences are MNHEY and SVGAGI. The length of the CDR3 is 14 residues. Trimming stripped 2 bases from V and 0 bases from J, with 7 bases between. CDR3 coding DNA: TGTGCCAGCAGTTACCGGTCTATGAACACTGAAGCTTTCTTT. It specifies CASSYRSMNTEAFF.

This clonotype showed up just a few times. The rearrangement joins TRBV9 to TRBJ2-3; D unresolved. The CDR3 is 12 amino acids. The V end lost 0 bases, the J end lost 5 bases, and 4 bases lay between the germline ends. CDR1 is SGDLS, CDR2 YYNGEE, per germline. The CDR3 region has the DNA TGTGCCAGCAGCGTAGATGGAGATACGCAGTATTTT. It codes for CASSVDGDTQYF.

The CDR3 DNA reads as TGTGCCAGCAGCTTAGCGAACACCCACAATGAGCAGTTCTTC. Translated: CASSLANTHNEQFF. V and J are TRBV7-9 and TRBJ2-1; D gene uncertain. CDR1 is SEHNR, CDR2 FQNEAQ, per germline (reference sequence). The CDR3 sequence is 14 residues long. With 0 bases removed from V and 5 bases from J, the gap between germline ends came to 8 bases. Looking up the rest from reference TRBV7-9 and TRBJ2-1 gives the full variable domain: DTGVSQNPRHKITKRGQNVTFRCDPISEHNRLYWYRQTLGQGPEFLTYFQNEAQLEKSRLLSDRFSAERPKGSFSTLEIQRTEQGDSAMYLCASSLANTHNEQFFGPGTRLTVL.

This clonotype was counted only a few times. The chain uses TRBV6-1 and TRBJ2-3, with D tentatively TRBD1 or TRBD2 (5 bases each). Trimming stripped 1 base from V and 8 bases from J, with 25 bases between. CDR3 length: 18 amino acids. The germline V gene encodes CDR1 MNHNS and CDR2 SASEGT. The CDR3 DNA is TGTGCCAGCAGTGAAGATAGGACCGGGACCGCTGAGCTCGGTACGCAGTATTTT. Translating it yields CASSEDRTGTAELGTQYF.

This clonotype appeared a few times. V gene TRBV24-1 combines with J gene TRBJ1-1; TRBD1 is a possible D gene (5 bases). V was clipped by 3 bases and J by 5 bases, with 12 bases between them. The CDR3 has 14 amino acids. The germline gives CDR1 KGHDR, CDR2 SFDVKD. CDR3 DNA sequence: TGTGCCACCAGTGATGGGGGGAAGCATACTGAAGCTTTCTTT. This gives the protein CATSDGGKHTEAFF.

The chain combines TRBV5-6 with TRBJ2-1; unclear D gene. The CDR3 totals 15 residues. The V end was cut by 4 bases, the J end by 6 bases, with 17 bases between. The V gene's germline CDR1 is SGHDT and CDR2 YYEEEE. The CDR3 protein is CASSPIQTISNEQFF. The CDR3 DNA reads as TGTGCCAGCAGCCCCATTCAGACCATCTCCAATGAGCAGTTCTTC.

This clonotype was seen a handful of times. The chain combines TRBV7-9 with TRBJ2-7; D gene ambiguous. The germline V gene has CDR1 SEHNR and CDR2 FQNEAQ (reference sequence). The V and J ends lost 5 bases and 5 bases respectively, with 13 bases between them. This CDR3 is 13 amino acids long. The CDR3 bases are TGTGCCAGCAGCCTCGCCCCAGCCCACGAGCAGTACTTC. It encodes CASSLAPAHEQYF. The entire variable domain, with the rest obtained from reference TRBV7-9 and TRBJ2-7, is as follows: DTGVSQNPRHKITKRGQNVTFRCDPISEHNRLYWYRQTLGQGPEFLTYFQNEAQLEKSRLLSDRFSAERPKGSFSTLEIQRTEQGDSAMYLCASSLAPAHEQYFGPGTRLTVT.

The chain links TRBV20-1 to TRBJ2-1, with D tentatively TRBD1 (5 bases). The CDR3 runs 14 residues. Trimming stripped 3 bases from V and 7 bases from J, with 16 bases between. Per germline, CDR1 DFQATT and CDR2 SNEGSKA (reference sequence). CDR3 sequence: CSASQPGWRNEQFF. DNA for the CDR3: TGCAGTGCTAGCCAACCAGGGTGGAGAAATGAGCAGTTCTTC.

This clonotype was observed a handful of times. The V and J genes are TRBV20-1 and TRBJ2-3; 10 positions match TRBD2. The germline V gene has CDR1 DFQATT and CDR2 SNEGSKA (reference sequence). The J segment lost 0 bases and the V segment lost 1 base, leaving 7 bases of the junction unmatched. The CDR3 totals 17 residues. DNA of the CDR3: TGCAGTGCTAGAGGTTATAGCGGGGGGCCTAGCACAGATACGCAGTATTTT. Amino acid sequence: CSARGYSGGPSTDTQYF.

The chain joins TRBV13 to TRBJ2-7; 7 bases align to TRBD2. Germline-derived CDR1 and CDR2 are PRHDT and FYEKMQ (reference sequence). After removal of 1 base from V and 7 bases from J, the junction contained 10 bases not matched to a gene. The CDR3 has 15 amino acids. The CDR3 is CASSLAAGDVGEQYF. The CDR3 nucleotides read TGTGCCAGCAGCTTAGCTGCGGGAGACGTGGGGGAGCAGTACTTC.

This clonotype came up many times. The rearrangement links TRBV27 to TRBJ2-3; 13 bases agree with TRBD2. Germline CDR1 MNHEY, CDR2 SMNVEV (reference sequence). Germline trimming cut 6 bases from V and 0 bases from J; bases unmatched to any gene: 0. The CDR3 runs 15 residues. The CDR3 DNA reads TGTGCCAGCAGGGGACTAGCGGGAAGCACAGATACGCAGTATTTT. Translated, it gives CASRGLAGSTDTQYF.

The chain uses TRBV7-9 and TRBJ2-5; D gene uncertain. Germline-derived CDR1 and CDR2 are SEHNR and FQNEAQ (reference sequence). V lost 8 bases to trimming and J lost 1 base, with 14 bases between them. This CDR3 comprises 14 residues. CDR3 coding DNA: TGTGCCAGCCTTAATCACCGGATCCAAGAGACCCAGTACTTC. This translates into CASLNHRIQETQYF.

This clonotype has just a few counts. The rearrangement uses TRBV7-2 and TRBJ2-7, with 8 nucleotides matching TRBD1. J lost 6 bases, V lost 2 bases, and 9 bases had no gene match. This CDR3 is 15 amino acids long. Germline V gene sequence: CDR1 SGHTA, CDR2 FQGNSA. CDR3 in DNA: TGTGCCAGCAGCTTAAAGAGACAGGGGACTTCCGAGCAGTACTTC. It is translated as CASSLKRQGTSEQYF.